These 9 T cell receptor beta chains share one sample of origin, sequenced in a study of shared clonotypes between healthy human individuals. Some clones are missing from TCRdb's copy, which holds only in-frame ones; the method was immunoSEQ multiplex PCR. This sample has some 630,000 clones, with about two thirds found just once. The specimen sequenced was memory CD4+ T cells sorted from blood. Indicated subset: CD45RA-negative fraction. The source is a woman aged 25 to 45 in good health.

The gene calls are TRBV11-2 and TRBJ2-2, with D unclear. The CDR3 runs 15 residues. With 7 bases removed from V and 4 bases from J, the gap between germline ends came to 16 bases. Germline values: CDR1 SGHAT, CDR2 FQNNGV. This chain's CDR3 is CASKPPGGVTGELFF. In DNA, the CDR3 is TGTGCCAGCAAGCCCCCCGGTGGAGTCACCGGGGAGCTGTTTTTT.

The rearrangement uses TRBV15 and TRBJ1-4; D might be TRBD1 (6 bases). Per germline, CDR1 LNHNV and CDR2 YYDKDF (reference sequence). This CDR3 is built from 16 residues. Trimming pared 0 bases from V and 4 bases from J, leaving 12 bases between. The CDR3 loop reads CATSRDLGGSNEKLFF. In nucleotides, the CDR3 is TGTGCCACCAGCAGAGATTTAGGGGGAAGTAATGAAAAACTGTTTTTT.

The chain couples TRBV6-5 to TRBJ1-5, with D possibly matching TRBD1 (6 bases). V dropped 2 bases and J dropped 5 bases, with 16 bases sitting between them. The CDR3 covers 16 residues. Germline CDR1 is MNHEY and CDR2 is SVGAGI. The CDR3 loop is CASSYPPGEGDQPQHF. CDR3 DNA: TGTGCCAGCAGTTACCCCCCAGGGGAAGGGGATCAGCCCCAGCATTTT.

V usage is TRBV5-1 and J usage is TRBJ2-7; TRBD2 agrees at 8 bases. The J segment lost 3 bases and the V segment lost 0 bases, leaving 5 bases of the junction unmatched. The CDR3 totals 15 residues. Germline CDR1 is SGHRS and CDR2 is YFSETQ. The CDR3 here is CASSLVAGGYYEQYF. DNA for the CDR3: TGCGCCAGCAGCTTGGTTGCGGGAGGTTACTACGAGCAGTACTTC.

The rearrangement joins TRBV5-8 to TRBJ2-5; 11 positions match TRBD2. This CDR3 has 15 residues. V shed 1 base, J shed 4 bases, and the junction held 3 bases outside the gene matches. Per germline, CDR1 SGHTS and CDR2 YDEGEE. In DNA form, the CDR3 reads TGTGCCAGCAGCTTGCTAGCGGGAGGACGAGAGACCCAGTACTTC. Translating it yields CASSLLAGGRETQYF.

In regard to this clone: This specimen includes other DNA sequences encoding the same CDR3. The CDR3 sequence is CASSSLGGDEQFF. CDR3 DNA sequence: TGTGCCAGCAGCTCGCTAGGGGGGGATGAGCAGTTCTTC. The V call is TRBV11-2, the J call TRBJ2-1; the D gene is possibly TRBD2 (7 bases). The length of the CDR3 is 13 residues. V was pared by 4 bases and J by 8 bases, with 12 bases between. Germline V gives CDR1 SGHAT, CDR2 FQNNGV.

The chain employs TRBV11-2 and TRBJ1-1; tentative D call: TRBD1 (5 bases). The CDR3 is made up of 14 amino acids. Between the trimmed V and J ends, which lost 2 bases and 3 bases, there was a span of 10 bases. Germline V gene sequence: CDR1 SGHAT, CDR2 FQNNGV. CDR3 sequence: CASSLRQGDTEAFF. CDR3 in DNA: TGTGCCAGCAGCTTACGGCAGGGTGACACTGAAGCTTTCTTT.

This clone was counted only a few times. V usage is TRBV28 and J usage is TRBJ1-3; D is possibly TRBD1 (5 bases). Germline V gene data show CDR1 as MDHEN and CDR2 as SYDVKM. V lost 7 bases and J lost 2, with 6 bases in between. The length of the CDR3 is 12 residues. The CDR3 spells CASTGPGNTIYF. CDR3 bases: TGTGCCAGCACAGGGCCTGGAAACACCATATATTTT. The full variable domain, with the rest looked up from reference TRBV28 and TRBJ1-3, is DVKVTQSSRYLVKRTGEKVFLECVQDMDHENMFWYRQDPGLGLRLIYFSYDVKMKEKGDIPEGYSVSREKKERFSLILESASTNQTSMYLCASTGPGNTIYFGEGSWLTVV.

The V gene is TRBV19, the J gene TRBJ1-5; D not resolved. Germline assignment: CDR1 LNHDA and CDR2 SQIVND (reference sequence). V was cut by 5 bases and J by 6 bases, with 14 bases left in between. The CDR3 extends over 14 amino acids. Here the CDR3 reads CASSPGGEGQPQHF. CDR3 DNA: TGTGCCAGTAGTCCGGGCGGGGAAGGTCAGCCCCAGCATTTT.